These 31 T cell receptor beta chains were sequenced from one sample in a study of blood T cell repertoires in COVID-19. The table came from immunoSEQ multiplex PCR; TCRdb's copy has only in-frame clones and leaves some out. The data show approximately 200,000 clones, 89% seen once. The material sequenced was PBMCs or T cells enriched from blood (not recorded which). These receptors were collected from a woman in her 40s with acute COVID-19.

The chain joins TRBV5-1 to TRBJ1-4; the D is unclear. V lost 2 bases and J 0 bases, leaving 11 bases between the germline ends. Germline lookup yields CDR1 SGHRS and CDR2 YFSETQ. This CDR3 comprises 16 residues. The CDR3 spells CASSFEKLATNEKLFF. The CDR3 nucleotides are TGCGCCAGCAGCTTTGAGAAACTTGCAACTAATGAAAAACTGTTTTTT.

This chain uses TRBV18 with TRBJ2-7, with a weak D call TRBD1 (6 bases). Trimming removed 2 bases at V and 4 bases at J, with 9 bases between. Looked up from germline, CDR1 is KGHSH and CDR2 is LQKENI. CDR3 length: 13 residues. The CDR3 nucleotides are TGTGCCAGCTCACCAGGCAGGGGTTACGAGCAGTACTTC. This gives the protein CASSPGRGYEQYF.

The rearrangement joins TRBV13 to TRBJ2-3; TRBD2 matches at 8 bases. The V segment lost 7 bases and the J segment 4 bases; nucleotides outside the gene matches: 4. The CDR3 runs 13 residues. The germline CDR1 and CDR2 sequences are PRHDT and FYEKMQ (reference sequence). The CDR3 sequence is CASTAGGADTQYF. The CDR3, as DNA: TGTGCCAGCACCGCGGGGGGCGCAGATACGCAGTATTTT.

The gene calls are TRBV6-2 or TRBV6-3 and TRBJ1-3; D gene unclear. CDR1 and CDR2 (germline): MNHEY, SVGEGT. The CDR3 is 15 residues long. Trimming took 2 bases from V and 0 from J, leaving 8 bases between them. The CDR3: CASSYKPSSGNTIYF. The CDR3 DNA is TGTGCCAGCAGTTACAAACCGAGCTCTGGAAACACCATATATTTT.

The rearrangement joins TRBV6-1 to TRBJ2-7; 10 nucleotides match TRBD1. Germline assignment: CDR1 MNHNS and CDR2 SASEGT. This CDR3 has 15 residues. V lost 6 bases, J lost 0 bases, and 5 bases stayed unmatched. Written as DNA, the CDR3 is TGTGCCAGCAGCCGGGACAGGGGAAGCTCCTACGAGCAGTACTTC. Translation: CASSRDRGSSYEQYF.

The DNA for the CDR3 is TGTGCCAGCAGCACTAACGATCAGGGACACCTTTATGGCTACACCTTC. Translation: CASSTNDQGHLYGYTF. The chain uses TRBV21-1 and TRBJ1-2; no DNA check was done on the table's D call, TRBD1. TRBV21-1 is termed a pseudogene. The CDR3 length is 16 residues.

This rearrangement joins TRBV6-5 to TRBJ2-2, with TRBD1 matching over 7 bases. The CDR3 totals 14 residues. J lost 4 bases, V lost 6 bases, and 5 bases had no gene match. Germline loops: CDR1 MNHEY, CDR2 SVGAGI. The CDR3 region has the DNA TGTGCCAGCAGAGACAGGGCGGGCACCGGGGAGCTGTTTTTT. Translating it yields CASRDRAGTGELFF.

CDR3 sequence: CASSESVPSSYEQYF. The CDR3 DNA sequence: TGTGCCAGCAGTGAAAGCGTTCCGAGCTCCTACGAGCAGTACTTC. The chain combines TRBV6-1 with TRBJ2-7; D is uncertain. This CDR3 spans 15 amino acids. Germline V gives CDR1 MNHNS, CDR2 SASEGT. The V end lost 2 bases, the J end lost 0 bases, and 11 bases lay between the germline ends.

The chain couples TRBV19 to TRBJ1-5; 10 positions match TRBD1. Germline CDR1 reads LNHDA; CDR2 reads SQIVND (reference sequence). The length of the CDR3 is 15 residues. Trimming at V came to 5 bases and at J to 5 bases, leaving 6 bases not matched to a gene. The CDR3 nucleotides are TGTGCCAGTAGTCTAACCGGGACAGGGGATCAGCCCCAGCATTTT. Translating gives CASSLTGTGDQPQHF. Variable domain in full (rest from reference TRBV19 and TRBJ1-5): DGGITQSPKYLFRKEGQNVTLSCEQNLNHDAMYWYRQDPGQGLRLIYYSQIVNDFQKGDIAEGYSVSREKKESFPLTVTSAQKNPTAFYLCASSLTGTGDQPQHFGDGTRLSIL.

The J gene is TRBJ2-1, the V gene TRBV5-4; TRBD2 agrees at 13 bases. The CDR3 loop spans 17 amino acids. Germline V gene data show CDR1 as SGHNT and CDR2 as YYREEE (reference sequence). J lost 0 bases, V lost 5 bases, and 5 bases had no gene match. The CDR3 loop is CASRRTSGGSSYNEQFF. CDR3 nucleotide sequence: TGTGCCAGCAGGCGGACTAGCGGGGGATCCTCCTACAATGAGCAGTTCTTC.

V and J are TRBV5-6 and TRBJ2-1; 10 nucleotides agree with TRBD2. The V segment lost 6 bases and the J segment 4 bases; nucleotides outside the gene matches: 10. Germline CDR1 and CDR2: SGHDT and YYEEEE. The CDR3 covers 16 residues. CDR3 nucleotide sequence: TGTGCCAGCATCGGTAACGGACTAGCGGATTACAATGAGCAGTTCTTC. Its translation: CASIGNGLADYNEQFF.

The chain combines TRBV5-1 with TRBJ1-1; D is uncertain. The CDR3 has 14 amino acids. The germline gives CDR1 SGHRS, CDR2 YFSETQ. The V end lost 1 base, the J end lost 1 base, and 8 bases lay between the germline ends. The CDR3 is CASSLRERNTEAFF. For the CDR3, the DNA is TGCGCCAGCAGCTTGCGGGAGAGGAACACTGAAGCTTTCTTT. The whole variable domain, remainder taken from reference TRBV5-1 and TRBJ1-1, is KAGVTQTPRYLIKTRGQQVTLSCSPISGHRSVSWYQQTPGQGLQFLFEYFSETQRNKGNFPGRFSGRQFSNSRSEMNVSTLELGDSALYLCASSLRERNTEAFFGQGTRLTVV.

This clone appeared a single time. The CDR3 coding sequence is TGCGCCAGCAGCTTCACGGGTCGGGAGACCCAGTACTTC. Protein product: CASSFTGRETQYF. The V and J genes are TRBV5-1 and TRBJ2-5; D gene uncertain. The CDR3 is 13 amino acids. Trimming left V 2 bases short and J 5 bases short, with 10 bases between. The germline gives CDR1 SGHRS, CDR2 YFSETQ. Drawing the rest from reference TRBV5-1 and TRBJ2-5, the complete variable domain is KAGVTQTPRYLIKTRGQQVTLSCSPISGHRSVSWYQQTPGQGLQFLFEYFSETQRNKGNFPGRFSGRQFSNSRSEMNVSTLELGDSALYLCASSFTGRETQYFGPGTRLLVL.

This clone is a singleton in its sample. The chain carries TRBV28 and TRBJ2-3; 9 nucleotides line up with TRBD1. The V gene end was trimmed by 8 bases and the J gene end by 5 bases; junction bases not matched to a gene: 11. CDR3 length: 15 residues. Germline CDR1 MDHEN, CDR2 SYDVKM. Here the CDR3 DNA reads TGTGCCAGCCCCTTAAAACAGGGGGCGAGAGATACGCAGTATTTT. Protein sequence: CASPLKQGARDTQYF.

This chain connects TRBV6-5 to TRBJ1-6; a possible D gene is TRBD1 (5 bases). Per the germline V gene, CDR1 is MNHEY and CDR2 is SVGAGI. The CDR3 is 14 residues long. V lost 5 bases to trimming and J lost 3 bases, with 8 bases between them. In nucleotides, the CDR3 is TGTGCCAGCAGTCCCGACAGCTATAATTCACCCCTCCACTTT. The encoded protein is CASSPDSYNSPLHF.

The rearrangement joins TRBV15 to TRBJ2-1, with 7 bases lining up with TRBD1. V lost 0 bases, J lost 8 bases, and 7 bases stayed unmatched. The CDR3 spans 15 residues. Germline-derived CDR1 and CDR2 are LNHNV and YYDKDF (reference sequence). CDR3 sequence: CATSRDSRGLDEQFF. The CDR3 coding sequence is TGTGCCACCAGCAGAGATTCTAGGGGGCTCGATGAGCAGTTCTTC.

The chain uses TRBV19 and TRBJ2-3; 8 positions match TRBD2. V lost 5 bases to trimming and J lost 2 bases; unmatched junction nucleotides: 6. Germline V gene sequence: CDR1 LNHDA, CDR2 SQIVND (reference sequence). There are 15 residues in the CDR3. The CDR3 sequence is CASSRSGGDTDTQYF. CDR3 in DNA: TGTGCCAGTAGTCGGTCGGGAGGGGACACAGATACGCAGTATTTT.

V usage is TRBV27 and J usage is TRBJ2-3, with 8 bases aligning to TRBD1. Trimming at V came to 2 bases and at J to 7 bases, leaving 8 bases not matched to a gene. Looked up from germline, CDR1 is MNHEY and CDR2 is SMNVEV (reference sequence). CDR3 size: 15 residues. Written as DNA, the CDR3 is TGTGCCAGCAGTTTACGGCAGGGGGCGCCGAATACGCAGTATTTT. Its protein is CASSLRQGAPNTQYF.

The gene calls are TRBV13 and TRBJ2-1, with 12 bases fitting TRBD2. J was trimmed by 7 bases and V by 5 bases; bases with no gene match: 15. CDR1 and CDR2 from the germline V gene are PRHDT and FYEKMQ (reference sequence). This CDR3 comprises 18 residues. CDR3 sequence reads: CASSPLVGLAGGKNEQFF. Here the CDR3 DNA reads TGTGCCAGCAGCCCCTTGGTCGGGCTAGCGGGGGGGAAGAATGAGCAGTTCTTC.

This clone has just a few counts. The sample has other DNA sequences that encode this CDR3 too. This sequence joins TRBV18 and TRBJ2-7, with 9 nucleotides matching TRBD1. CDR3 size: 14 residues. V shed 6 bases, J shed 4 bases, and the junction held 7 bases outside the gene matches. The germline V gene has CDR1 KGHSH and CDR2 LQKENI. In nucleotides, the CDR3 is TGTGCCAGCTCCCAGGGACAGGGAGGGTACGAGCAGTACTTC. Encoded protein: CASSQGQGGYEQYF.

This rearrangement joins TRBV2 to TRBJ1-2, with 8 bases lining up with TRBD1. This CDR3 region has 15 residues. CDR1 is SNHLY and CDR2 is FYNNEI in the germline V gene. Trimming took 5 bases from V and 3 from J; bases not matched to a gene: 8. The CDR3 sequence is CASSPRTGYDYGYTF. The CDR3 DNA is TGTGCCAGCAGTCCTCGGACAGGGTACGACTATGGCTACACCTTC.

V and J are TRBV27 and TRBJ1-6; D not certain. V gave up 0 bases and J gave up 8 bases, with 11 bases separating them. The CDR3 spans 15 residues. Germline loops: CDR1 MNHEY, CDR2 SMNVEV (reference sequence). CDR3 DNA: TGTGCCAGCAGTTTATCCTTGGACTTTTATTCACCCCTCCACTTT. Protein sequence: CASSLSLDFYSPLHF.

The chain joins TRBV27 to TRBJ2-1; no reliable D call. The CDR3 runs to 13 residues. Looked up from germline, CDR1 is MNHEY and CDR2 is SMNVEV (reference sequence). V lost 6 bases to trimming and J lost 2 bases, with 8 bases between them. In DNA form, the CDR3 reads TGTGCCAGCAGGAAAGCACCCTACAATGAGCAGTTCTTC. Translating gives CASRKAPYNEQFF.

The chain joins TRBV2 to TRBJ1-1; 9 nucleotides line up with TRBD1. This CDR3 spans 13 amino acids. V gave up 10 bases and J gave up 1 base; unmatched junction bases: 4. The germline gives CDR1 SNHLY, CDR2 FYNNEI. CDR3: CAIDRGENTEAFF. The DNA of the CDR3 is TGTGCCATCGACAGGGGGGAGAACACTGAAGCTTTCTTT.

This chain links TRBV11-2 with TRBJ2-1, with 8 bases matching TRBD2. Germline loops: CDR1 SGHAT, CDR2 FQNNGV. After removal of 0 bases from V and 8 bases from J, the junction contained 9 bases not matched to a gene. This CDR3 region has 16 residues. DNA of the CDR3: TGTGCCAGCAGCTTAGATCCCGGCGGGGGGACGGATGAGCAGTTCTTC. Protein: CASSLDPGGGTDEQFF.

CDR3 protein: CASSPRAGHTSYNEQFF. Here the CDR3 DNA reads TGTGCCAGCTCACCACGGGCAGGCCATACATCCTACAATGAGCAGTTCTTC. J is TRBJ2-1 and V is TRBV18; unclear D gene. V was cut by 1 base and J by 1 base, with 14 bases left in between. CDR1 is KGHSH, CDR2 LQKENI, per germline. The CDR3 extends over 17 amino acids.

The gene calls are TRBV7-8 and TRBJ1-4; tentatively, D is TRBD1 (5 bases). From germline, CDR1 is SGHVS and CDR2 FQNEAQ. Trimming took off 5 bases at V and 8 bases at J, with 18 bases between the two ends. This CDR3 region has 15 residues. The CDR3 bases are TGTGCCAGCAGCCCCCGGGTGGCAGGGTTCGAAAAACTGTTTTTT. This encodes CASSPRVAGFEKLFF.

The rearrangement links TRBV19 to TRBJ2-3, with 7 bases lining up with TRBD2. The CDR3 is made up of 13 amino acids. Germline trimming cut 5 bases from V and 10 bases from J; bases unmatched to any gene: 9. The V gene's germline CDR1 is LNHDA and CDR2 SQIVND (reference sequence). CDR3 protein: CASSEREGLSQYF. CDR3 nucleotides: TGTGCCAGTAGTGAAAGGGAGGGTCTTTCGCAGTATTTT.

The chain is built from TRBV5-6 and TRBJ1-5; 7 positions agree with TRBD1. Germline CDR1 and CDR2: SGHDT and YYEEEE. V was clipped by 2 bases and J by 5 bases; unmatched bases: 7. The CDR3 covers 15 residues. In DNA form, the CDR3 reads TGTGCCAGCAGCTTCTTGACAGGGCCTCATCAGCCCCAGCATTTT. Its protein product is CASSFLTGPHQPQHF.

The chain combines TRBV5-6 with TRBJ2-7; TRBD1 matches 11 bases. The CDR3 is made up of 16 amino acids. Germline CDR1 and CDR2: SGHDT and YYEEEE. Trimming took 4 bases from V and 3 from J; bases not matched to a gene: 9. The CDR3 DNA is TGTGCCAGCAGCCCGAGGGGACAGGGGGATAACTACGAGCAGTACTTC. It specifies CASSPRGQGDNYEQYF.

The chain's CDR3 is CASSQGGQPSYNQPQHF. As DNA, the CDR3 is TGCGCCAGCAGCCAAGGAGGACAGCCTAGCTACAATCAGCCCCAGCATTTT. The J gene is TRBJ1-5, the V gene TRBV4-1; tentatively, D is TRBD1 (6 bases). Germline CDR1 reads MGHRA; CDR2 reads YSYEKL. The ends were cut back, 1 base at V and 3 bases at J, with 16 bases in the middle. The CDR3 sequence is 17 residues long.